The present entry profiles one T cell receptor (beta chain) with its context. The sample holds many counts of this clonotype. What antigen it recognizes has not been identified. The input lacks base qualities; no much larger clone sits a single base away. Donors were a few dozen systemically healthy Caucasian individuals from Russia aged roughly 6 to 95 years. Ten milliliters of peripheral blood were collected from each donor into EDTA-treated Vacutainer tubes. Ficoll-Paque density-gradient centrifugation was used to isolate PBMCs, with at least 7 million per sample. Total RNA was extracted from PBMCs with Trizol reagent, with at least 5 micrograms obtained per sample. For every donor, flow cytometry on a PBMC aliquot measured the percentage of naive CD45RAhigh/CD27high T cells. This sample is drawn from a study of blood T cells in healthy people across ages (dated by TCRdb to between 2014 and 2017). In the study overall: In model experiments, template switching captured about one uniquely barcoded TCR beta cDNA molecule for every two T cells. Donors were grouped into four age groups: young (average about 15 years), middle-aged (around 39), aged (around 60) and long-lived (about 82). For two donors (one aged 18 to 30 and one aged 80 or older), the study analyzed two additional independent replicas of 1 million unique cDNA reads from the same blood draw. Age-related changes in TCR beta repertoire diversity were measured in the study by deep sequencing normalized with unique cDNA molecular identifiers. To avoid experimental bias, donors of different ages were randomly spread across the sequencing lanes. Paper-wide results and their limitations: Estimates of total diversity based on one million sequenced T cells were regarded as lower bounds and as underestimates. Because the CMV infection status of the donors was unknown, age-related changes in expanded clonotypes may potentially have been confounded. Observed TCR beta diversity per million T cells fell roughly linearly with age, and a significant reduction was already apparent by age around 40. Since profiling was done on bulk unsorted PBMCs, naive and antigen-experienced compartments could not be conclusively compared. There was a strong correlation between observed TCR beta diversity and the percentage of naive T cells measured by flow cytometry. Compared with the aged group, more naive CD4+ T cells, fewer expanded clones and increased TCR diversity were shown by the long-lived group, suggesting age selection.

A distance of 9 bases separates the germline ends of V and J, which lose 3 bases and 3 bases respectively. Reading from cysteine to phenylalanine, the CDR3 counts 13 amino acids. Only the CDR3 portion is preserved as DNA: 39 bases, with reading frame beginning at the first base. The germline V gene (reference sequence) gives CDR1 as LGHDT and CDR2 as YNNKEL. The library was prepared using 5' RACE. The data were produced on an Illumina HiSeq 2500. The second PCR ran for about 7 to 11 cycles and used a J-beta primer mix along with a sample-barcoded 5' primer. A unique molecular identifier was introduced onto each TCR beta cDNA molecule by a template-switch 5' adaptor carrying 12 random nucleotides. Each sample yielded at least 2.5 million CDR3-containing paired-end reads. The Mint cDNA synthesis kit, primed by a TRBC-specific oligonucleotide, was used to synthesize first-strand cDNA from all RNA. Following uracil-DNA glycosylase treatment, a first 18-cycle PCR with universal primers M1SS and BC2_uni_R was performed on all cDNA. In the original analysis: For normalization, 1 million high-quality reads, each with a distinct molecular identifier, were randomly selected from each sample. Reads sharing molecular identifiers were discarded rather than binned into consensus sequences. CDR3 identification, clonotype clustering and error correction used MiTCR with a Q25 quality threshold and the strictest error-elimination algorithm. A nonparametric unseen species model with Euler transformation was used to estimate a lower bound on total TCR beta diversity. TCRdb reworked the public reads: Q25 trimming with fastp, MiXCR clone assembly, productive beta chains retained. For every CDR3 protein sequence, its rows merge into one entry that carries the most common genes and DNA. TCRdb's processing, not the authors', yielded these V and J calls. The sample data list over 700,000 distinct CDR3 sequences, and around half of these were observed just once. The ten largest make up about 42% of the sample.

This receptor was taken from a man at least 80 years old in good health. Material for sequencing was blood. This chain is built from TRBV3-1 and TRBJ2-7; the D gene remains uncertain. The nucleotides read TGTGCCAGCAGCCAGATGGGATTCTACGAGCAGTACTTC. It encodes CASSQMGFYEQYF.